The 30 T cell receptor beta chains in this list originate from one sample, sequenced in a study of kidney transplant recipient with SARS-CoV-2 infection. TCRdb fed the reads into MiXCR, producing one record per CDR3 protein. The sample holds 250,000 or so distinct CDR3 sequences, about 28% seen once. The sample consisted of a blood sample, taken at baseline and on day 111 from a kidney transplant recipient. The source of these receptors is a male patient in his thirties who had COVID-19 and was a kidney transplant recipient. Some T cells may be the graft donor's.

The V call is TRBV28, the J call TRBJ1-1; possibly TRBD1 for D (6 bases). CDR3 length equals 13 residues. Germline V gives CDR1 MDHEN, CDR2 SYDVKM. V was pared by 9 bases and J by 3 bases, with 14 bases between. In DNA, the CDR3 is TGTGCCAGTTTCCAGGGGAAGGACACTGAAGCTTTCTTT. Translating gives CASFQGKDTEAFF.

To note about this clonotype: The junction and the germline gene differ at one end; a read error may be behind it. The chain carries TRBV12-3 or TRBV12-4 and TRBJ2-1, with 8 nucleotides matching TRBD2. The CDR3 runs to 14 residues. The CDR3 sequence: CASNAGGSYNGQFF. The CDR3 nucleotides read TGTGCCAGCAACGCGGGGGGCTCCTACAATGGGCAGTTCTTC.

In regard to this clonotype: A much larger clonotype is one base distant, so this may be a read error. This chain joins TRBV7-9 and TRBJ1-2; D remains ambiguous. Per the germline V gene, CDR1 is SEHNR and CDR2 is FQNEAQ (reference sequence). The V end lost 5 bases, the J end lost 7 bases, and 26 bases lay between the germline ends. The CDR3 is made up of 17 amino acids. CDR3 protein: CASSEGSYHGKTCGYTF. The CDR3 DNA reads TGTGCCAGCAGCGAAGGTTCATACCATGGAAAGACCTGTGGCTACACCTTC.

Many counts were recorded for this clonotype. The chain joins TRBV20-1 to TRBJ2-3; 8 nucleotides line up with TRBD2. The germline V gene has CDR1 DFQATT and CDR2 SNEGSKA (reference sequence). The CDR3 is made up of 15 amino acids. Unmatched junction bases numbered 9, after V lost 2 bases and J lost 5 bases. This CDR3 is CSARRPGGQVDTQYF. The CDR3 coding sequence is TGCAGTGCTAGAAGGCCGGGGGGGCAGGTAGATACGCAGTATTTT.

In the case of this clonotype: Possible read error: a much larger clone is one base away. The V and J genes are TRBV2 and TRBJ1-1; D is ambiguous. V was shortened by 4 bases and J by 10 bases, with 13 bases between the two germline ends. Germline-derived CDR1 and CDR2 are SNHLY and FYNNEI. This CDR3 is 12 amino acids long. CDR3 amino acids: CASSVQAPGAFF. For the CDR3, the DNA is TGTGCCAGCAGTGTCCAAGCACCTGGAGCTTTCTTT.

Worth noting for this clonotype: Just one base apart from a much larger clone, this may be a read error. V is TRBV7-8 and J is TRBJ2-1, with 8 bases identical to TRBD1. This CDR3 has 16 residues. In germline, CDR1 is SGHVS, CDR2 FQNEAQ. This chain's CDR3 is CAGSLRPGQADNEQFF. In DNA form, the CDR3 reads TGTGCCGGCAGCCTACGACCGGGACAGGCGGACAATGAGCAGTTCTTC. Combining the CDR3 with reference TRBV7-8 and TRBJ2-1 gives the whole variable domain GAGVSQSPRYKVAKRGQDVALRCDPISGHVSLFWYQQALGQGPEFLTYFQNEAQLDKSGLPSDRFFAERPEGSVSTLKIQRTQQEDSAVYLCAGSLRPGQADNEQFFGPGTRLTVL.

The sample holds many counts of this clonotype. This chain joins TRBV5-8 and TRBJ1-3; D remains unclear. The germline V gene encodes CDR1 SGHTS and CDR2 YDEGEE. V lost 6 bases and J 4 bases, leaving 14 bases between the germline ends. This CDR3 spans 14 amino acids. Here the CDR3 DNA reads TGTGCCAGCAACGAATTACAGAGAGGAAACACCATATATTTT. Amino acid sequence: CASNELQRGNTIYF.

About this clonotype itself: This may be a read error, as it is one base from a much larger clone. This chain uses TRBV7-6 with TRBJ2-7; 10 bases are shared with TRBD2. V lost 4 bases, J lost 2 bases, and 5 bases stayed unmatched. This CDR3 has 15 amino acids. Germline V gene data show CDR1 as SGHVS and CDR2 as FNYEAQ. The CDR3 protein is CASSSGSGRAYEQYF. The DNA for the CDR3 is TGTGCCAGCAGCTCGGGAAGCGGGAGGGCCTACGAGCAGTACTTC.

There are many counts of this clonotype. The rearrangement links TRBV20-1 to TRBJ1-2; the D gene is possibly TRBD1 (5 bases). CDR3 size: 14 residues. Looked up from germline, CDR1 is DFQATT and CDR2 is SNEGSKA (reference sequence). Trimming took off 1 base at V and 4 bases at J, with 13 bases between the two ends. The CDR3 DNA reads as TGCAGTGCTAGAGGACCAGGGAAGATCTATGGCTACACCTTC. It specifies CSARGPGKIYGYTF.

This clonotype was counted between two and nine times. V usage is TRBV2 and J usage is TRBJ2-3; no definite D call. The germline CDR1 and CDR2 sequences are SNHLY and FYNNEI. This CDR3 has 15 amino acids. V dropped 2 bases and J dropped 1 base, with 10 bases sitting between them. CDR3 residues: CASSEFSQGTDTQYF. As DNA, the CDR3 is TGTGCCAGCAGTGAATTTTCCCAAGGCACAGATACGCAGTATTTT.

Concerning this clonotype: A much larger clone differs from this one at a single base, so this may be a read error. The chain carries TRBV20-1 and TRBJ2-3; D is unresolved. Per the germline V gene, CDR1 is DFQATT and CDR2 is SNEGSKA (reference sequence). Trimming left V 4 bases short and J 2 bases short, with 1 base between. This CDR3 is 10 amino acids long. The CDR3 sequence is CSAITDTQYF. CDR3 in DNA: TGCAGTGCTATCACAGATACGCAGTATTTT.

This clonotype has at least ten counts. CDR3 coding DNA: TGTGCCAGCAGTTTGGGTTGGGACCCCATGCAGCCCCAGCATTTT. Its translation: CASSLGWDPMQPQHF. The J gene is TRBJ1-5, the V gene TRBV12-3 or TRBV12-4, with D possibly being TRBD1 (5 bases). Trimming cost V 3 bases and J 7 bases, with 16 bases left between them. There are 15 residues in the CDR3.

This clonotype was seen many times. V and J are TRBV18 and TRBJ1-1; D is undetermined. The ends were cut back, 3 bases at V and 4 bases at J, with 12 bases in the middle. This CDR3 is built from 14 residues. CDR1 is KGHSH, CDR2 LQKENI, per germline. In nucleotides, the CDR3 is TGTGCCAGCTCACCGGCGGCGCCGTCCACTGAAGCTTTCTTT. Residues: CASSPAAPSTEAFF.

This clonotype was counted many times. The chain recombines TRBV11-3 with TRBJ2-2; tentative D call: TRBD1 (5 bases). The CDR3 is 14 amino acids. Germline V gene lookup returns CDR1 SGHNT and CDR2 YENEEA. Trimming removed 1 base at V and 7 bases at J, with 10 bases between. This CDR3 reads CASSLAPGYGELFF. DNA of the CDR3: TGTGCCAGCAGCTTAGCCCCAGGGTACGGGGAGCTGTTTTTT.

Concerning this clonotype: A much larger clone differs from this one at a single base, so this may be a read error. This sequence joins TRBV6-2 or TRBV6-3 and TRBJ2-7; 10 nucleotides line up with TRBD1. The better agreement between TRBJ2-5 and the DNA end casts doubt on the J call. The CDR3 extends over 15 amino acids. CDR1 and CDR2 (germline): MNHEY, SVGEGT. CDR3 sequence: CAGRRGTGEGETQYF. In DNA, the CDR3 is TGTGCCGGCCGCCGTGGGACAGGGGAGGGAGAGACCCAGTACTTC.

Many counts were recorded for this clonotype. This chain uses TRBV6-5 with TRBJ1-2; D remains ambiguous. Germline CDR1 MNHEY, CDR2 SVGAGI. This CDR3 is built from 17 residues. Trimming removed 4 bases from V and 4 bases from J, with 22 bases in between. CDR3 DNA: TGTGCCAGCAGTTTCAAGCTGGAATGTAGAAAGACCTATGGCTACACCTTC. It translates to CASSFKLECRKTYGYTF.

The table lists this clonotype with a few counts. The CDR3 loop reads CASMYPVPGKTYGYTF. Here the CDR3 DNA reads TGTGCCAGCATGTATCCCGTACCAGGAAAGACCTATGGCTACACCTTC. The chain couples TRBV5-4 to TRBJ1-2, with D unresolved. Deletions cut 6 bases from V and 4 bases from J, with 22 bases between. The germline CDR1 and CDR2 sequences are SGHNT and YYREEE (reference sequence). CDR3 length: 16 amino acids.

For this clonotype: One base away lies a much larger clone, so this may be a sequencing read error. The rearrangement uses TRBV10-3 and TRBJ2-3, with D perhaps TRBD2 (5 bases). V lost 6 bases, J lost 0 bases, and 10 bases lay in between. CDR3 length equals 14 residues. The germline gives CDR1 ENHRY, CDR2 SYGVKD. The CDR3 DNA reads as TGTGCCATCAGCGGTAGGACTAGCACAGATACGCAGTATTTT. This encodes CAISGRTSTDTQYF.

The V and J genes are TRBV3-2 and TRBJ2-2. TRBV3-2 has pseudogene status. The CDR3 runs 13 residues. DNA for the CDR3: TGTGCCAGCAGCCAAGATTGGAGCGGGGAGCTGTTTTTT. Amino acid sequence: CASSQDWSGELFF.

The sample holds many counts of this clonotype. J is TRBJ2-1 and V is TRBV21-1; the D call in the table, TRBD2, was not verified against the DNA. TRBV21-1 is annotated as a pseudogene. The CDR3 totals 19 residues. The CDR3 nucleotides read TGTGCCAGCAGCTCCCAGTGGGCCACTAGCGGGCCCTCCTACAATGAGCAGTTCTTC. Its protein is CASSSQWATSGPSYNEQFF.

Comment on this clonotype: A much larger clone differs from this one at a single base, so this may be a read error. CDR3: CANSFPGAFQPQHF. In DNA form, the CDR3 reads TGTGCCAACAGTTTTCCGGGGGCGTTTCAGCCCCAGCATTTT. This chain links TRBV6-2 or TRBV6-3 with TRBJ1-5; D possibly corresponds to TRBD1 (6 bases). The CDR3 runs 14 residues. Germline loops: CDR1 MNHEY, CDR2 SVGEGT.

This clonotype came up many times. The chain carries TRBV6-5 and TRBJ1-1; 10 positions match TRBD1. The CDR3 length is 14 residues. Losses at the gene ends were 2 bases for V and 5 bases for J; bases not matched to a gene: 2. CDR1 and CDR2 from the germline V gene are MNHEY and SVGAGI. For the CDR3, the DNA is TGTGCCAGCAGTTACGGGACAGGGGCAACTGAAGCTTTCTTT. Translated: CASSYGTGATEAFF.

As to this clonotype: Being one base from a much bigger clone, this may be a read error. The V gene is TRBV4-2, the J gene TRBJ2-2, with 9 bases identical to TRBD2. V was pared by 11 bases and J by 8 bases, with 18 bases of the junction left unmatched. This CDR3 has 16 residues. Germline V gene data show CDR1 as LGHNA and CDR2 as YNFKEQ. The CDR3 loop is CAGGEGGSGGLGELFF. The CDR3 DNA reads TGTGCCGGGGGTGAGGGTGGTAGCGGGGGTTTGGGGGAGCTGTTTTTT.

With respect to this clonotype: A much bigger clone sits one base away, suggesting this may be a read error. This sequence joins TRBV24-1 and TRBJ2-6; TRBD1 is a possible D gene (5 bases). Looked up from germline, CDR1 is KGHDR and CDR2 is SFDVKD. The CDR3 is made up of 16 amino acids. The CDR3 bases are TGTGCCACCAGTGATAGCGTACAAACTGGGGCCAACGTCCCGACTTTC. Translation: CATSDSVQTGANVPTF.

The sample holds many counts of this clonotype. The V and J genes are TRBV14 and TRBJ2-5; D not resolved. Trimming cost V 0 bases and J 7 bases, with 6 bases left between them. The CDR3 sequence is 12 residues long. Germline V gives CDR1 SGHDN, CDR2 FVKESK. The CDR3, as DNA: TGTGCCAGCAGCCAAGATCGGCGGACCCAGTACTTC. It specifies CASSQDRRTQYF.

As to this clonotype: Possible read error: a much larger clone is one base away. The CDR3 spells CASGVGGNPNSPLHF. CDR3 DNA: TGTGCCAGCGGCGTAGGTGGCAACCCTAATTCACCCCTCCACTTT. The chain employs TRBV9 and TRBJ1-6; D gene unclear. Germline values: CDR1 SGDLS, CDR2 YYNGEE. The CDR3 is made up of 15 amino acids.

In the case of this clonotype: A single base separates this from a much larger clone, so it may be a read error. This sequence joins TRBV9 and TRBJ1-5, with D perhaps TRBD1 (6 bases). Germline V gives CDR1 SGDLS, CDR2 YYNGEE. The CDR3 loop spans 14 amino acids. This CDR3 reads CASGVEGGHQPQHF. The CDR3 bases are TGTGCCAGCGGCGTAGAAGGGGGGCATCAGCCCCAGCATTTT.

About this clonotype: A single base separates this from a much larger clone, so it may be a read error. V is TRBV25-1 and J is TRBJ1-2; D is undetermined. The germline V gene encodes CDR1 MGHDK and CDR2 SYGVNS. Deletions cut 5 bases from V and 6 bases from J, with 25 bases between. The CDR3 covers 17 residues. The CDR3 DNA is TGTGCCAGCAGTAGTGTGCGAGAACTGGGAAAGACCCATGGCTACACCTTC. Translating it yields CASSSVRELGKTHGYTF.

This clonotype was recorded at least ten times. The junction does not match germline at one end; this may be a read error. This rearrangement joins TRBV5-3 to TRBJ1-2; D is unclear. TRBV5-3 belongs to the ORF category, with a function that is uncertain. The CDR3 covers 16 residues. The CDR3 nucleotides are TGTGCCAGAGGCTTATTAGTGGTGAGAAAGACCTATGGCTACACCTTC. Protein: CARGLLVVRKTYGYTF.

The chain uses TRBV9 and TRBJ2-5; 7 bases agree with TRBD1. Germline lookup yields CDR1 SGDLS and CDR2 YYNGEE. This CDR3 is built from 14 residues. V was pared by 3 bases and J by 1 base, with 3 bases of the junction left unmatched. For the CDR3, the DNA is TGTGCCAGCAGCGGAAAGGGGGCCCAAGAGACCCAGTACTTC. It yields the protein CASSGKGAQETQYF.